This TCR beta chain came from a study of blood T cell repertoires in COVID-19. The CDR3 has 17 residues. Germline V lookup: CDR1 SGHVS, CDR2 FNYEAQ. The germline V and J ends were trimmed by 7 bases and 1 base, with 21 bases remaining between them. This clone was recorded only once. Clones were sequenced by immunoSEQ multiplex PCR, and TCRdb holds only the in-frame ones, with some missing. The sample has roughly 250,000 clones; roughly four fifths are singletons. This receptor was identified in a man over 45 with active or convalescent COVID-19. V usage is TRBV7-6 and J usage is TRBJ2-3, with a tentative D call TRBD2 (7 bases). Sequencing was carried out using peripheral blood. The CDR3 reads CASTTWGGRFGTDTQYF. The CDR3 DNA sequence: TGTGCCAGCACCACCTGGGGGGGGCGTTTCGGCACAGATACGCAGTATTTT.